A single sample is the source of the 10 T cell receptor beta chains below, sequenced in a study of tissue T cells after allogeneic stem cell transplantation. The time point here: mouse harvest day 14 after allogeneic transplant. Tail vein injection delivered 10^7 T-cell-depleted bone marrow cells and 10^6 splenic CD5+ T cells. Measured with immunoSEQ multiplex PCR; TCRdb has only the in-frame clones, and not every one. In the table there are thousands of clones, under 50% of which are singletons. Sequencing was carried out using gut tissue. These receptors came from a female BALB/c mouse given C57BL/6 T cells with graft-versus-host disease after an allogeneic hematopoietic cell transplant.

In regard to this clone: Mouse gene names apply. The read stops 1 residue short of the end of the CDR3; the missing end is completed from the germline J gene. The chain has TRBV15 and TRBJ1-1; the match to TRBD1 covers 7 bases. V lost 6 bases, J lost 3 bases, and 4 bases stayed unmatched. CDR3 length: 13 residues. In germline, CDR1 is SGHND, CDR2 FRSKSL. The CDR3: CASSLDRDTEVFF. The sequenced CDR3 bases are TGTGCCAGCAGCCTCGACAGGGACACAGAAGTCTTC.

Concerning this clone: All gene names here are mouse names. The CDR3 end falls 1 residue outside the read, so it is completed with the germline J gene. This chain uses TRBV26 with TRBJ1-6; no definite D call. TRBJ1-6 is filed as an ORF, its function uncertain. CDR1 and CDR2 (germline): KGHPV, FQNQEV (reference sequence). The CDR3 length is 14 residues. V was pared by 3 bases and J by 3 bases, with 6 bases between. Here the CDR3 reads CASSLGIYNSPLYF. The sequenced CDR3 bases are TGTGCCAGCAGTCTAGGGATCTATAATTCGCCCCTCTAC.

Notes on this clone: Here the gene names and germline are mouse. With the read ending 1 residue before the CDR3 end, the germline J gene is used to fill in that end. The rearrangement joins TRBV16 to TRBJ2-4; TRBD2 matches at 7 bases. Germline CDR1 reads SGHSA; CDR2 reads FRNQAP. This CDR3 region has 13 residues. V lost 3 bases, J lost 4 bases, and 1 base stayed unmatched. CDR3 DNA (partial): TGTGCAAGCAGCTTGACTGGGAAAAACACCTTGTAC. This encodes CASSLTGKNTLY. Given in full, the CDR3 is CASSLTGKNTLYF.

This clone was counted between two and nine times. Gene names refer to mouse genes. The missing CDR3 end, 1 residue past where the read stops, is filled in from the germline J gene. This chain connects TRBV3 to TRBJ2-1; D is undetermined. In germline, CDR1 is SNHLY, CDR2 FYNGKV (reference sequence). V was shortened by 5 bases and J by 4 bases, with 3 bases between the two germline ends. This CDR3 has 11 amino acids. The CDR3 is CASSPYAEQFF. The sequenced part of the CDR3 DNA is TGTGCCAGCAGCCCTTATGCTGAGCAGTTC.

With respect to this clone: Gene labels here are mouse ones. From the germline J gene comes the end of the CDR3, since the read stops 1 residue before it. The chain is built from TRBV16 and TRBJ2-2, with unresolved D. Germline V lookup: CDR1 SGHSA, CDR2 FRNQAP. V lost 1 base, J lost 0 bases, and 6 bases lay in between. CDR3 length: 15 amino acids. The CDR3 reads CASSLVQTNTGQLYF. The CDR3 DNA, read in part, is TGTGCAAGCAGCTTAGTTCAAACAAACACCGGGCAGCTCTAC.

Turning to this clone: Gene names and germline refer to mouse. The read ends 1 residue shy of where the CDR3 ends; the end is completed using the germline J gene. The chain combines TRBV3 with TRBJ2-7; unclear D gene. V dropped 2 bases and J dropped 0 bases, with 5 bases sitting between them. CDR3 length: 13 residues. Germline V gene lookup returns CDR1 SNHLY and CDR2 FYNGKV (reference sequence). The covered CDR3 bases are TGTGCCAGCAGCTTACGAAGCTCCTATGAACAGTAC. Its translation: CASSLRSSYEQY. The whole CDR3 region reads CASSLRSSYEQYF.

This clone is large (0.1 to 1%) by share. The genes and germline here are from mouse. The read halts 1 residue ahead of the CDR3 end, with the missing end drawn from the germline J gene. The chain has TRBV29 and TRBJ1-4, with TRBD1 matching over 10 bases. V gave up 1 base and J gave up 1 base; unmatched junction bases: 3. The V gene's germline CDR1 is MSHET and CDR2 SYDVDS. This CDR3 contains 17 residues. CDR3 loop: CASSLLGDRGSNERLFF. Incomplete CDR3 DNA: TGTGCTAGCAGTTTATTAGGGGACAGGGGTTCCAACGAAAGATTATTT.

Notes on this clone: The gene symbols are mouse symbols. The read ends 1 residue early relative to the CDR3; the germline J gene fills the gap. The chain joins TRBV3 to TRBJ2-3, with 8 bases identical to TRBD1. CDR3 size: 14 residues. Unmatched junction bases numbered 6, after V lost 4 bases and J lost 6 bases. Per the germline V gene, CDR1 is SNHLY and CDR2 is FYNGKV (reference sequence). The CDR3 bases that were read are TGTGCCAGCAGCTATCGGACAGGGAGGGAAACGCTGTAT. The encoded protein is CASSYRTGRETLY. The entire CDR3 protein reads CASSYRTGRETLYF.

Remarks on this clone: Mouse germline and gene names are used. Incomplete CDR3 DNA: TGCTCCAGCAGTCAATCAGTTAGTGCAGAAACGCTGTAT. It is translated as CSSSQSVSAETLY. The whole CDR3 sequence is CSSSQSVSAETLYF. The chain recombines TRBV23 with TRBJ2-3; the table assigns TRBD1, which was not confirmed against the DNA. The CDR3 end falls 1 residue outside the read, so it is completed with the germline J gene. The germline CDR1 and CDR2 sequences are KGHTA and FQNQQP. The CDR3 consists of 14 residues.

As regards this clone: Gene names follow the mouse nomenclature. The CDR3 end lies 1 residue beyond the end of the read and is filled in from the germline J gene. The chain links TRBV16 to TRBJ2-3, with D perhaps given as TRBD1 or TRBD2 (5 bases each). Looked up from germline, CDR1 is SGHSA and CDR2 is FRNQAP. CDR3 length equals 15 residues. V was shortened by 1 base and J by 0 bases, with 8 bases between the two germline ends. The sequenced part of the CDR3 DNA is TGTGCAAGCAGCTTAGGGGGGATCAGTGCAGAAACGCTGTAT. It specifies CASSLGGISAETLY. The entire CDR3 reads CASSLGGISAETLYF.